These T cell receptor beta chains were read from a single sample in a study of cytomegalovirus exposure and HLA in healthy donors. Clones were read by immunoSEQ multiplex PCR, and TCRdb kept only the in-frame ones, dropping some. The sample comprises more than 250,000 clones, 90% of which are singletons, and approximately 3.1% rests with the top ten. Sequences were obtained from PBMCs. These receptors were obtained from a woman in her twenties or thirties in good health and CMV-seronegative. CDR3s include the opening cysteine and the closing phenylalanine or tryptophan. A D gene is named only where the DNA matches it firmly. Not every row has a clone size; where given, it reads once, few, many or a size class.

abundance	v_gene	j_gene	d_gene	CDR3nt	CDR3aa
NA	TRBV15	TRBJ1-1	NA	TGTGCCACCAGCCGCCGAAACCTGAACACTGAAGCTTTCTTT	CATSRRNLNTEAFF
NA	TRBV27	TRBJ1-5	NA	TGTGCCAGCAGTTATTCCGGCAATCAGCCCCAGCATTTT	CASSYSGNQPQHF
NA	TRBV4-3	TRBJ2-7	NA	TGCGCCAGCAGCCAAGTCGGGGAGAACGAGCAGTACTTC	CASSQVGENEQYF
NA	TRBV27	TRBJ2-1	NA	TGTGCCAGCAGTAGAGCGGTCCCCGGGTACAATGAGCAGTTCTTC	CASSRAVPGYNEQFF
NA	TRBV7-6	TRBJ2-7	TRBD1	TGTGCCAGCAGCTTAGTAGCAGGGGGAGAGGGCGAGCAGTACTTC	CASSLVAGGEGEQYF
NA	TRBV19	TRBJ2-2	TRBD2	TGTGCCAGTAGTACCGGACTAGCGGCGAACACCGGGGAGCTGTTTTTT	CASSTGLAANTGELFF
NA	TRBV29-1	TRBJ1-2	NA	TGCAGCGTTGGGAGACAGGAGGCTGGCTACACCTTC	CSVGRQEAGYTF
NA	TRBV7-2	TRBJ2-1	TRBD2	TGTGCCAGCAGCTCTACTAGCGGCAATGAGCAGTTCTTC	CASSSTSGNEQFF
NA	TRBV7-2	TRBJ1-5	TRBD1	TGTGCCAGCAGCGTAGGACAGGGGTTCGGCAATCAGCCCCAGCATTTT	CASSVGQGFGNQPQHF
NA	TRBV7-3	TRBJ2-5	NA	TGTGCCAGCAGTCCACTAGGTGCGCCGGGAGAGACCCAGTACTTC	CASSPLGAPGETQYF
NA	TRBV7-3	TRBJ2-2	NA	TGTGCCAGCAGCCCTACAGGCGCCGGGGAGCTGTTTTTT	CASSPTGAGELFF
NA	TRBV5-1	TRBJ2-2	NA	TGCGCCAGCAGCTTCTCCAGTAGCTCGTTTGGCGGGGAGCTGTTTTTT	CASSFSSSSFGGELFF
NA	TRBV15	TRBJ2-5	NA	TGTGCCACCAGCAGAGTTGCCACGCGGGGTGAGACCCAGTACTTC	CATSRVATRGETQYF
NA	TRBV5-6	TRBJ2-1	TRBD2	TGTGCCAGCAGCGCAGGACTAGGCGAGGGCGATGAGCAGTTCTTC	CASSAGLGEGDEQFF
NA	TRBV7-9	TRBJ2-1	NA	TGTGCCAGCAGCTCCAACGTCCGGGGTCGGGATGAGCAGTTCTTC	CASSSNVRGRDEQFF
few	TRBV6-1	TRBJ1-4	TRBD1	TGTGCCAGCAGTGAAGGGGGGGGGACAGGGTTTGAAAAACTGTTTTTT	CASSEGGGTGFEKLFF
once	TRBV9	TRBJ2-3	NA	TGTGCCAGCAGCCCCTCGGGGGCAAACACAGATACGCAGTATTTT	CASSPSGANTDTQYF
NA	TRBV5-4	TRBJ2-5	NA	TGTGCCAGCAGCTTGGACAACCAAGAGACCCAGTACTTC	CASSLDNQETQYF
NA	TRBV5-5	TRBJ1-5	NA	TGTGCCAGCAGCTTGGAGACGTTCCAGCCCCAGCATTTT	CASSLETFQPQHF
NA	TRBV30	TRBJ2-1	TRBD2	TGTGCCTGGAGTGCCCTAGCGGGAGACGGGTTCTTC	CAWSALAGDGFF
NA	TRBV7-8	TRBJ1-4	NA	TGTGCCAGCAGCTTACGAGACTCAGTTTTAAATGAAAAACTGTTTTTT	CASSLRDSVLNEKLFF
NA	TRBV5-1	TRBJ2-7	NA	TGCGCCAGCAGCCTCTACTGGGGGACGTCCTACGAGCAGTACTTC	CASSLYWGTSYEQYF
NA	TRBV4-1	TRBJ2-7	TRBD1	TGCGCCAGCAGCCAAACCGGACAGGTCGGCTCCTACGAGCAGTACTTC	CASSQTGQVGSYEQYF
NA	TRBV9	TRBJ1-3	NA	TGTGCCAGCAGCTCGACAGTCGGGAGCCGAAACACCATATATTTT	CASSSTVGSRNTIYF
NA	TRBV5-1	TRBJ2-7	NA	TGCGCCAGCAGCTTGATGTGGGATCGGGCCTACGAGCAGTACTTC	CASSLMWDRAYEQYF
NA	TRBV4-1	TRBJ2-1	NA	TGCGCCACCACCCCTCGGGCGGGTAGATACAATGAGCAGTTCTTC	CATTPRAGRYNEQFF
NA	TRBV7-9	TRBJ2-7	NA	TGTGCCAGCAGCTTAGGTCCGGGTGTCTACGAGCAGTACTTC	CASSLGPGVYEQYF
few	TRBV27	TRBJ2-2	NA	TGTGCCAGCAGTTGGGGGAACACCGGGGAGCTGTTTTTT	CASSWGNTGELFF
NA	TRBV7-9	TRBJ1-1	NA	TGTGCCAGCAGCGGATCATTCGGGAACACTGAAGCTTTCTTT	CASSGSFGNTEAFF
once	TRBV5-1	TRBJ2-7	NA	TGCGCCAGCAGCTTGACGGAAGGCACCACCTACGAGCAGTACTTC	CASSLTEGTTYEQYF
NA	TRBV6-6	TRBJ2-7	TRBD2	TGTGCCAGCGTGGCGGGAGGGTCCACCTACGAGCAGTACTTC	CASVAGGSTYEQYF
NA	TRBV9	TRBJ2-7	TRBD1	TGTGCCAGCAACAGGGGGGACATCTCCTACGAGCAGTACTTC	CASNRGDISYEQYF
once	TRBV27	TRBJ2-1	TRBD2	TGTGCCAGCAGTTTATCGCCTAGCGGGTCCTACAATGAGCAGTTCTTC	CASSLSPSGSYNEQFF
NA	TRBV6-6	TRBJ2-1	NA	TGTGCCAGCAGTAGGAATGAGCAGTTCTTC	CASSRNEQFF
NA	TRBV5-6	TRBJ2-7	NA	TGTGCCAGCTCGAGCTGGGGCTCCTACGAGCAGTACTTC	CASSSWGSYEQYF
NA	TRBV2	TRBJ2-1	TRBD2	TGTGCCAGCAGTGTTCTAGCGGTCTACAATGAGCAGTTCTTC	CASSVLAVYNEQFF
NA	TRBV6-5	TRBJ2-1	NA	TGTGCCAGCAGGACAACAGGGAGGACTGAGCAGTTCTTC	CASRTTGRTEQFF
NA	TRBV7-9	TRBJ2-3	NA	TGTGCCAGCAGCTTGGACATCACAGATACGCAGTATTTT	CASSLDITDTQYF
NA	TRBV7-9	TRBJ1-1	NA	TGTGCCAGCAGAGGGGCGGGGGGCTCAAGGAACACTGAAGCTTTCTTT	CASRGAGGSRNTEAFF
NA	TRBV2	TRBJ1-5	TRBD1	TGTGCCAGCAGTAGGGGGCGGGCAGGGTATCAGCCCCAGCATTTT	CASSRGRAGYQPQHF
NA	TRBV7-2	TRBJ1-1	TRBD1	TGTGCCAGCAGCTTAGATGGGACCGCAGGGGGAACTGAAGCTTTCTTT	CASSLDGTAGGTEAFF
NA	TRBV5-3	TRBJ2-1	NA	TGTGCCAGAAGCCTACGGGAGAGCTCCTACAATGAGCAGTTCTTC	CARSLRESSYNEQFF
NA	TRBV11-2	TRBJ1-1	NA	TGTGCCAGCAGCACCGTTGACAGGATGTACACTGAAGCTTTCTTT	CASSTVDRMYTEAFF
NA	TRBV5-1	TRBJ2-3	NA	TGCGCCAGCAGCTTAGTGGGGGGAGTCACAGATACGCAGTATTTT	CASSLVGGVTDTQYF
NA	TRBV14	TRBJ2-1	TRBD2	TGTGCCAGCAGCCAAGAGGCCTGGCTTAGCGGGAGAGTCGACAATGAGCAGTTCTTC	CASSQEAWLSGRVDNEQFF